This entry describes one T cell receptor (beta chain). Terminally differentiated effector memory CD45RA+ cells were left out of the naive CD8 fraction, which was CD45RO-negative and positively selected for CCR7. The data originate from a study of shared clonotypes between healthy human individuals. TCRdb keeps only in-frame clones here, not all; method: immunoSEQ multiplex PCR. The data hold over 800,000 clones, with 80% to 95% observed a single time. Trimming took 5 bases from V and 5 from J; bases not matched to a gene: 9. CDR3 length: 15 amino acids. Per the germline V gene, CDR1 is SEHNR and CDR2 is FQNEAQ (reference sequence).

This clonotype originated in a man aged 30 to 39 in good health. The sequenced sample consisted of naive CD8+ T cells sorted from blood. The V and J genes are TRBV7-9 and TRBJ1-2; TRBD1 matches 9 bases. The CDR3, as DNA: TGTGCCAGCAGCCCGACCCTCGGACAGGGGTATGGCTACACCTTC. It codes for CASSPTLGQGYGYTF. The variable domain in full, completed from reference TRBV7-9 and TRBJ1-2, reads DTGVSQNPRHKITKRGQNVTFRCDPISEHNRLYWYRQTLGQGPEFLTYFQNEAQLEKSRLLSDRFSAERPKGSFSTLEIQRTEQGDSAMYLCASSPTLGQGYGYTFGSGTRLTVV.